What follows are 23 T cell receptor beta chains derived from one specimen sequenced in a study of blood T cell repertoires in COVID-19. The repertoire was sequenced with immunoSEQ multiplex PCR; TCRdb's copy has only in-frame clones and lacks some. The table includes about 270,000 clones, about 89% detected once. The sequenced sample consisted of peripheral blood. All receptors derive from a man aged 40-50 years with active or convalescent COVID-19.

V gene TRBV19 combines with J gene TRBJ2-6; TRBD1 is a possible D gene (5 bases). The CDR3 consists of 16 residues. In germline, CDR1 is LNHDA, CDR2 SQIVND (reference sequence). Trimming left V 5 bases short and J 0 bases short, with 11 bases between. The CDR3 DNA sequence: TGTGCCAGTAGTCCCGCCAGGGTCTCTGGGGCCAACGTCCTGACTTTC. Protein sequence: CASSPARVSGANVLTF.

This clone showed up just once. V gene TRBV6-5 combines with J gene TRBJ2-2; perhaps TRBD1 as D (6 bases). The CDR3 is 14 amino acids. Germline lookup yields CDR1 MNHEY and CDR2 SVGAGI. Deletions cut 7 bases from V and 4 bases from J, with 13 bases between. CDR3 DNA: TGTGCCAGCAAGTTACAGGGTAGCACCGGGGAGCTGTTTTTT. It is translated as CASKLQGSTGELFF.

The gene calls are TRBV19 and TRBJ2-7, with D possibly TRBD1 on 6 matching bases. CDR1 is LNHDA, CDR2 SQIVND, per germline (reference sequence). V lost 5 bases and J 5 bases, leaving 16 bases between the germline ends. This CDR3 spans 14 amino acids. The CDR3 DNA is TGTGCCAGTAGTCCCAGGGCAGGGGCCCACGAGCAGTACTTC. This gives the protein CASSPRAGAHEQYF.

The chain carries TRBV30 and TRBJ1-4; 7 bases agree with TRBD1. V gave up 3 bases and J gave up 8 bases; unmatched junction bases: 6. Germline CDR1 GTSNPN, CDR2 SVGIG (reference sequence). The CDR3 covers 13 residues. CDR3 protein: CAWRSGGREKLFF. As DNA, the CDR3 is TGTGCCTGGAGGTCAGGGGGACGGGAAAAACTGTTTTTT.

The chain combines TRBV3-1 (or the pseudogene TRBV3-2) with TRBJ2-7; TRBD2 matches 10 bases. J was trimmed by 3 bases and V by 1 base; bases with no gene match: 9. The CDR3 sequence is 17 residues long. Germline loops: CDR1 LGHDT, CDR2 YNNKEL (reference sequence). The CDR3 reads CASSQGPGLAKIYEQYF. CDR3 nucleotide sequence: TGTGCCAGCAGCCAAGGTCCGGGACTAGCGAAAATCTACGAGCAGTACTTC.

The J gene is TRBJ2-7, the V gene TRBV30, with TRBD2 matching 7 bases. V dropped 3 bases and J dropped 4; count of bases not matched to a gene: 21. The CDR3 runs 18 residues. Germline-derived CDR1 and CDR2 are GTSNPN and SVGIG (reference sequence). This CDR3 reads CAWRVPRVGRSTSYEQYF. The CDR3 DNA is TGTGCCTGGAGAGTCCCACGCGTCGGGAGGTCTACTTCTTACGAGCAGTACTTC.

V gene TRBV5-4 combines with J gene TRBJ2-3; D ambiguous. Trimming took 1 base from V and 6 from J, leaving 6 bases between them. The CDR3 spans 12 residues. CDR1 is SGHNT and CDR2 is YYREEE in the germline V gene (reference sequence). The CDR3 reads CASSLKEDTQYF. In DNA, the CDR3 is TGTGCCAGCAGCTTGAAAGAGGATACGCAGTATTTT.

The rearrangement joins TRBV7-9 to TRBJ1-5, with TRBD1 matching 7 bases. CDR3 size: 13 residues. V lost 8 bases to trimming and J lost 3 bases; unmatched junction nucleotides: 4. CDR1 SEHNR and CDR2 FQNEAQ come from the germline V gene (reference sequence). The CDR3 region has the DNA TGTGCCAGCCGTACAGGGGACAATCAGCCCCAGCATTTT. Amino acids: CASRTGDNQPQHF.

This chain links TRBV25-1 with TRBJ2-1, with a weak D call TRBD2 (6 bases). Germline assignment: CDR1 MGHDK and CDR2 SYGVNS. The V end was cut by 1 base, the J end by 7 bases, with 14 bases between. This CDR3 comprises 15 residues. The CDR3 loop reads CASSEFGWRENEQFF. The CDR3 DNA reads TGTGCCAGCAGTGAATTCGGTTGGAGGGAAAATGAGCAGTTCTTC.

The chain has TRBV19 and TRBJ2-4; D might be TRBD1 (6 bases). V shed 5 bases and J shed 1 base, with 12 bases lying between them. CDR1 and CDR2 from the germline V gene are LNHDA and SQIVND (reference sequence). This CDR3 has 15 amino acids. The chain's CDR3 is CASSSQTGAKNIQYF. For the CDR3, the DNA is TGTGCCAGTAGTTCGCAAACAGGGGCCAAAAACATTCAGTACTTC.

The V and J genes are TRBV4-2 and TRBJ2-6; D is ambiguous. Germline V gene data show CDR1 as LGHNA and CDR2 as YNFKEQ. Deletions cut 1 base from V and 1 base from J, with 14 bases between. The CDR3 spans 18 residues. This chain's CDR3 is CASSQGWAFSSGANVLTF. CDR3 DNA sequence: TGTGCCAGCAGCCAAGGATGGGCTTTTAGTTCTGGGGCCAACGTCCTGACTTTC.

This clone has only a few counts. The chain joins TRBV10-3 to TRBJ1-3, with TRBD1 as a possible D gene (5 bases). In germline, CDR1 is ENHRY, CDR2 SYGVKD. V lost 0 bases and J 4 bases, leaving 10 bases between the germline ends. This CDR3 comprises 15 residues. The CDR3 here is CAISESSYRGNTIYF. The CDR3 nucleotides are TGTGCCATCAGTGAGTCATCATACAGGGGAAACACCATATATTTT.

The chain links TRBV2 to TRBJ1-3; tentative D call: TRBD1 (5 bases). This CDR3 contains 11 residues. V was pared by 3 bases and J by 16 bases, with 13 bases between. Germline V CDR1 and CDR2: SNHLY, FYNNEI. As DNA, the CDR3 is TGTGCCAGCAGTGATGACGGCCGGGGGTATTTT. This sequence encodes CASSDDGRGYF.

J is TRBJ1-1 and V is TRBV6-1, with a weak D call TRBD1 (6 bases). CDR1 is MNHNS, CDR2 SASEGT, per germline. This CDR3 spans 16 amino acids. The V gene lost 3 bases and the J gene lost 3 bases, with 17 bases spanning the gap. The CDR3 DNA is TGTGCCAGCAGTGACCCGAGCAGGGGAGGGTACACTGAAGCTTTCTTT. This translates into CASSDPSRGGYTEAFF.

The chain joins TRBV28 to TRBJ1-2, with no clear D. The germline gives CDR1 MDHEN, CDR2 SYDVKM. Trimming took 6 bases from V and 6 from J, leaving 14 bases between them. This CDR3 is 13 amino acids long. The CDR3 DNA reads TGTGCCAGCAGGAAGCCTGTTTCGAATGGCTACACCTTC. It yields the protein CASRKPVSNGYTF.

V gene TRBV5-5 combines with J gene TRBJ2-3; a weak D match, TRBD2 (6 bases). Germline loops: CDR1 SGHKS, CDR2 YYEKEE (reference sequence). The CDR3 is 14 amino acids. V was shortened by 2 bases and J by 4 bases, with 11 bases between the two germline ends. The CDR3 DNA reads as TGTGCCAGCAGCTTTGGGCGGGGAGCAGATACGCAGTATTTT. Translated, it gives CASSFGRGADTQYF.

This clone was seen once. The CDR3 region has the DNA TGCAGCGTTGGCGGGGTTGACGAGCAGTACTTC. This encodes CSVGGVDEQYF. V and J are TRBV29-1 and TRBJ2-7, with D perhaps TRBD2 (6 bases). Germline V lookup: CDR1 SQVTM, CDR2 ANQGSEA. Trimming pared 4 bases from V and 5 bases from J, leaving 9 bases between. This CDR3 is 11 amino acids long.

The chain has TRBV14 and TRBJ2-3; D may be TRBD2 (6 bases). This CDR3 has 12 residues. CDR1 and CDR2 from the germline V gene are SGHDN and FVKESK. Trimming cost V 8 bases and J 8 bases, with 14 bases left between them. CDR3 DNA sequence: TGTGCCAGCTCGCATGGGGGGATTACGCAGTATTTT. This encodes CASSHGGITQYF.

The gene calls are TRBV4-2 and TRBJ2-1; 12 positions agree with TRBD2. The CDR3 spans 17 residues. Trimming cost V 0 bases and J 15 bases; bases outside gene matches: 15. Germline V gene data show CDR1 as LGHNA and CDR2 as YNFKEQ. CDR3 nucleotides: TGTGCCAGCAGCCAAGAGACTAGCGGGGGCGGACTCGTAGGCCGGTTCTTC. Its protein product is CASSQETSGGGLVGRFF.

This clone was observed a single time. CDR3 amino acids: CASSFRQGDQPQHF. The CDR3 region has the DNA TGCGCCAGCAGTTTTCGACAGGGGGATCAGCCCCAGCATTTT. The chain has TRBV10-2 and TRBJ1-5; 9 bases agree with TRBD1. The CDR3 loop spans 14 amino acids. CDR1 is WSHSY and CDR2 is SAAADI in the germline V gene. Trimming at V came to 5 bases and at J to 5 bases, leaving 4 bases not matched to a gene.

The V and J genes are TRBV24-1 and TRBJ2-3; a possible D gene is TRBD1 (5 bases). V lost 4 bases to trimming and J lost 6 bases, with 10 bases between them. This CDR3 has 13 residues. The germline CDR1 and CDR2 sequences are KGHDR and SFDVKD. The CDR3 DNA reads TGTGCCACCAGTGAATCGACAGCGGATACGCAGTATTTT. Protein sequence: CATSESTADTQYF.

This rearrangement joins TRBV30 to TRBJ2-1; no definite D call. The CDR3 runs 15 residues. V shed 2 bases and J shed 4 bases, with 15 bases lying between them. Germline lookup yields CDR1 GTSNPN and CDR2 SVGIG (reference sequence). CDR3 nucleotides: TGTGCCTGGAGTCCTCGGAGCCGTTTTTACAATGAGCAGTTCTTC. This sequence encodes CAWSPRSRFYNEQFF.

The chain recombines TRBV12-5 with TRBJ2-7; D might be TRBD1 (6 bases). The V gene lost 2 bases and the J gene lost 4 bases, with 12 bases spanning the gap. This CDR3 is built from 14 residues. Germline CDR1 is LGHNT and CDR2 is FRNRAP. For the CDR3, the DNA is TGTGCTAGTGGTTTGTCCGGGACATTATACGAGCAGTACTTC. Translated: CASGLSGTLYEQYF.